The 22 T cell receptor beta chains given below trace back to one sample, sequenced in a study of cytomegalovirus exposure and HLA in healthy donors. The PCR employed 60 Vbeta primers together with 13 Jbeta primers. TCRdb keeps only in-frame clones here, not all; method: immunoSEQ multiplex PCR. The sample table sets out more than 95,000 clones. The sequencing sample was made of PBMCs. The receptors stem from a young man in good health and CMV-seronegative.

The rearrangement links TRBV30 to TRBJ1-1; 8 positions agree with TRBD1. Germline lookup yields CDR1 GTSNPN and CDR2 SVGIG (reference sequence). V gave up 5 bases and J gave up 3 bases; unmatched junction bases: 8. The CDR3 is 14 residues long. In DNA, the CDR3 is TGTGCCTGGCAGGGGGACAGGCGATACACTGAAGCTTTCTTT. Translated, it gives CAWQGDRRYTEAFF.

This sequence joins TRBV9 and TRBJ2-5, with D possibly TRBD2 on 5 matching bases. TRBJ2-7 matches the DNA end more closely, so the J call is doubtful. This CDR3 is 15 amino acids long. Germline CDR1 reads SGDLS; CDR2 reads YYNGEE. The CDR3 loop reads CASSVDASRTYEQYF. Here the CDR3 DNA reads TGTGCCAGCAGCGTAGATGCTAGCCGTACCTACGAGCAGTACTTC.

The gene calls are TRBV6-5 and TRBJ2-3; D unresolved. The CDR3 contains 14 residues. Germline assignment: CDR1 MNHEY and CDR2 SVGAGI. V lost 0 bases to trimming and J lost 6 bases, with 10 bases between them. The CDR3 DNA reads TGTGCCAGCAGTTACTCGAGTTACCCGGATACGCAGTATTTT. Its translation is CASSYSSYPDTQYF.

This sequence joins TRBV5-8 and TRBJ2-2, with 10 bases that match TRBD2. Per the germline V gene, CDR1 is SGHTS and CDR2 is YDEGEE. The CDR3 runs 16 residues. The junction had 10 bases not matched to a gene; V was cut back by 4 bases and J by 7 bases. The CDR3 is CASSLLAGAGVGELFF. The CDR3 DNA is TGTGCCAGCAGCCTTCTAGCGGGGGCCGGGGTCGGGGAGCTGTTTTTT.

The chain is built from TRBV28 and TRBJ1-2; 8 bases match TRBD1. Germline V gives CDR1 MDHEN, CDR2 SYDVKM. The ends lost 5 bases at V and 8 bases at J; junction bases unmatched: 13. The CDR3 length is 15 residues. DNA of the CDR3: TGTGCCAGCAGTGCCCCTGACAGGGGATCGAAAGGCTACACCTTC. As protein: CASSAPDRGSKGYTF.

The chain joins TRBV28 to TRBJ2-7; TRBD2 matches 8 bases. Germline V gene sequence: CDR1 MDHEN, CDR2 SYDVKM. V shed 2 bases and J 3 bases; nucleotides not matched to a gene: 3. This CDR3 is 14 amino acids long. CDR3 bases: TGTGCCAGCAGTTTACTCGCGGGAGGCTACGAGCAGTACTTC. Translating it yields CASSLLAGGYEQYF.

The rearrangement joins TRBV29-1 to TRBJ1-2, with no clear D. Deletions cut 3 bases from V and 5 bases from J, with 10 bases between. The V gene's germline CDR1 is SQVTM and CDR2 ANQGSEA. The CDR3 has 12 amino acids. This chain's CDR3 is CSVDHPEYGYTF. CDR3 sequence (DNA): TGCAGCGTTGACCATCCTGAGTATGGCTACACCTTC.

This chain links TRBV10-3 with TRBJ2-7, with D possibly being TRBD1 (6 bases). CDR1 and CDR2 (germline): ENHRY, SYGVKD. V gave up 8 bases and J gave up 6 bases, with 14 bases separating them. The CDR3 consists of 12 residues. CDR3 DNA: TGTGCCATCTCGGAAGGGGGTCCCGAGCAGTACTTC. Its translation is CAISEGGPEQYF.

V usage is TRBV5-1 and J usage is TRBJ1-4, with 8 bases matching TRBD1. The junction had 9 bases not matched to a gene; V was cut back by 4 bases and J by 7 bases. The CDR3 loop spans 15 amino acids. Looked up from germline, CDR1 is SGHRS and CDR2 is YFSETQ. The CDR3 reads CASSGGQGFSEKLFF. Here the CDR3 DNA reads TGCGCCAGCAGCGGAGGACAGGGTTTTTCTGAAAAACTGTTTTTT.

The chain recombines TRBV19 with TRBJ1-3; TRBD1 might be the D (5 bases). The length of the CDR3 is 15 residues. Germline CDR1 reads LNHDA; CDR2 reads SQIVND (reference sequence). The ends were cut back, 5 bases at V and 2 bases at J, with 13 bases in the middle. Here the CDR3 DNA reads TGTGCCAGTAGTTTTGACGGGGGAACTGGAAACACCATATATTTT. Translated, it gives CASSFDGGTGNTIYF.

The chain joins TRBV19 to TRBJ2-2; TRBD1 matches at 7 bases. With V trimmed by 5 bases and J by 6 bases, 12 bases remained unmatched. Germline-derived CDR1 and CDR2 are LNHDA and SQIVND (reference sequence). This CDR3 spans 16 amino acids. The CDR3 protein is CASSVQTGKIAGELFF. The CDR3 DNA is TGTGCCAGTAGTGTCCAGACAGGGAAGATAGCCGGGGAGCTGTTTTTT.

J is TRBJ1-5 and V is TRBV19; weak D call: TRBD1 (5 bases). Trimming left V 7 bases short and J 6 bases short, with 25 bases between. CDR3 length equals 17 residues. Germline V gene data show CDR1 as LNHDA and CDR2 as SQIVND (reference sequence). The CDR3 spells CASTPPGAQPISQPQHF. Here the CDR3 DNA reads TGTGCCAGTACCCCCCCTGGGGCACAGCCCATTTCTCAGCCCCAGCATTTT.

The rearrangement links TRBV10-3 to TRBJ2-1; 7 nucleotides line up with TRBD1. The CDR3 length is 14 residues. CDR1 and CDR2 from the germline V gene are ENHRY and SYGVKD. J was trimmed by 8 bases and V by 4 bases; bases with no gene match: 8. This CDR3 reads CAISVQQGTDEQFF. The CDR3 bases are TGTGCCATCAGTGTGCAACAGGGGACGGATGAGCAGTTCTTC.

The chain is built from TRBV2 and TRBJ1-5; perhaps TRBD1 as D (6 bases). Germline V gene data show CDR1 as SNHLY and CDR2 as FYNNEI. V lost 4 bases and J 4 bases, leaving 17 bases between the germline ends. The CDR3 runs 16 residues. The CDR3 DNA follows: TGTGCCAGCAGTGGCTCGGGGGGCCGGTTGAATCAGCCCCAGCATTTT. This codes for CASSGSGGRLNQPQHF.

This rearrangement joins TRBV14 to TRBJ1-2, with TRBD1 matching 10 bases. The CDR3 runs 14 residues. Looked up from germline, CDR1 is SGHDN and CDR2 is FVKESK. V shed 4 bases, J shed 8 bases, and the junction held 7 bases outside the gene matches. CDR3 in DNA: TGTGCCAGCAGCCCGGGACAGGGGATTTGGGGCTACACCTTC. Its protein is CASSPGQGIWGYTF.

V usage is TRBV29-1 and J usage is TRBJ2-1; D possibly corresponds to TRBD1 (6 bases). Germline lookup yields CDR1 SQVTM and CDR2 ANQGSEA. The CDR3 is made up of 14 amino acids. The V and J ends lost 5 bases and 2 bases respectively, with 13 bases between them. The CDR3 nucleotides are TGCAGCGTTAAAAACAGGGAAACCTACAATGAGCAGTTCTTC. This sequence encodes CSVKNRETYNEQFF.

The chain's CDR3 is CATASGQSPLHF. The CDR3 coding sequence is TGTGCCACCGCATCAGGGCAGTCACCCCTCCACTTT. The chain has TRBV6-5 and TRBJ1-6; TRBD1 might be the D (5 bases). Between the trimmed V and J ends, which lost 10 bases and 10 bases, there was a span of 14 bases. CDR1 MNHEY and CDR2 SVGAGI come from the germline V gene. The CDR3 has 12 residues.

V is TRBV4-2 and J is TRBJ1-5; D may be TRBD1 (6 bases). Germline values: CDR1 LGHNA, CDR2 YNFKEQ. The CDR3 has 14 amino acids. Between the trimmed V and J ends, which lost 4 bases and 6 bases, there was a span of 13 bases. The DNA of the CDR3 is TGTGCCAGCAGCCGGAACAGGGATCGTCAGCCCCAGCATTTT. As protein: CASSRNRDRQPQHF.

J is TRBJ2-7 and V is TRBV6-1; D is unresolved. This CDR3 contains 12 residues. The germline V gene encodes CDR1 MNHNS and CDR2 SASEGT. Trimming shortened V by 4 bases and J by 3 bases, and 7 bases separated the two germline ends. The CDR3 region has the DNA TGTGCCAGCAGTGTCAGGTACTACGAGCAGTACTTC. Its translation is CASSVRYYEQYF.

The chain carries TRBV10-3 and TRBJ2-7; 16 bases line up with TRBD2. Trimming at V came to 6 bases and at J to 5 bases, leaving 7 bases not matched to a gene. The CDR3 has 16 residues. Germline values: CDR1 ENHRY, CDR2 SYGVKD. The CDR3 sequence: CAIRPGLAGGPHEQYF. The CDR3 nucleotides read TGTGCCATCAGACCGGGACTAGCGGGAGGGCCCCACGAGCAGTACTTC.

The chain links TRBV5-4 to TRBJ1-1, with 8 nucleotides matching TRBD1. Trimming cost V 6 bases and J 0 bases; bases outside gene matches: 7. The V gene's germline CDR1 is SGHNT and CDR2 YYREEE (reference sequence). CDR3 length equals 15 residues. This CDR3 is CASIRQGSLNTEAFF. The CDR3 bases are TGTGCCAGCATCCGACAGGGGTCCCTGAACACTGAAGCTTTCTTT.

The chain joins TRBV28 to TRBJ1-5; D call uncertain. CDR3 size: 16 residues. CDR1 and CDR2 (germline): MDHEN, SYDVKM. V was cut by 3 bases and J by 2 bases, with 14 bases left in between. The CDR3, as DNA: TGTGCCAGCAGTTTCCTCGAGGGTCTGGGCAATCAGCCCCAGCATTTT. Translation gives CASSFLEGLGNQPQHF.